This is a list of T cell receptor beta chains from one sample in a study of cytomegalovirus exposure and HLA in healthy donors. TCRdb's copy holds only in-frame clones and misses some; the assay was immunoSEQ multiplex PCR. The sample yields about 220,000 clones, less than 85% seen once. The sample taken for sequencing was PBMCs. The source of these receptors is a man younger than 30 in good health and CMV-seronegative. The CDR3 runs from the conserved cysteine through the conserved F or W. The D gene is left open where the match is weak. The size of a clone is reported for some rows only, either as once, few or many, or as a class for expanded clones.

cdr3_aa	cdr3_nt	d_call	clone_size	cdr3_length	v_call	j_call
CASSLSENNYGYTF	TGTGCCAGCAGTTTATCGGAGAACAACTATGGCTACACCTTC	.	once	14	TRBV28	TRBJ1-2
CASSVLAGGLNEQFF	TGTGCCAGCAGCGTACTCGCGGGAGGGCTTAATGAGCAGTTCTTC	TRBD2	.	15	TRBV9	TRBJ2-1
CASSRTTGSGANVLTF	TGTGCCAGTAGTAGAACTACAGGGTCTGGGGCCAACGTCCTGACTTTC	.	few	16	TRBV19	TRBJ2-6
CASSFGSTGANTEAFF	TGCGCCAGCAGCTTCGGGTCGACAGGGGCAAACACTGAAGCTTTCTTT	TRBD1	.	16	TRBV5-1	TRBJ1-1
CAFDRGSSGNTIYF	TGTGCCTTTGACAGGGGATCCTCTGGAAACACCATATATTTT	TRBD1	.	14	TRBV30	TRBJ1-3
CASNLGGDSYNEQFF	TGCGCCAGCAACCTGGGGGGAGACTCCTACAATGAGCAGTTCTTC	.	.	15	TRBV5-1	TRBJ2-1
CASSPRDREINQPQHF	TGTGCCAGCAGCCCCCGGGACAGGGAGATCAATCAGCCCCAGCATTTT	TRBD1	.	16	TRBV7-8	TRBJ1-5
CASSLSGALSYEQYF	TGTGCCAGCAGCCTTAGCGGGGCCCTATCCTACGAGCAGTACTTC	TRBD2	.	15	TRBV7-8	TRBJ2-7
CASSVDGGPSYEQYF	TGTGCCAGCAGCGTAGATGGCGGGCCCTCCTACGAGCAGTACTTC	.	.	15	TRBV9	TRBJ2-7
CASSLGRGPHSNQPQHF	TGTGCCAGCAGCTTAGGCAGGGGACCCCATAGCAATCAGCCCCAGCATTTT	.	.	17	TRBV11-2	TRBJ1-5
CASSEMGLAGGLKETQYF	TGTGCCAGCAGTGAGATGGGCCTGGCAGGGGGACTCAAAGAGACCCAGTACTTC	.	.	18	TRBV2	TRBJ2-5
CASSVGAAGYTF	TGTGCCAGCAGTGTGGGGGCAGCCGGCTACACCTTC	.	.	12	TRBV2	TRBJ1-2
CASSLVPSGSSYNEQFF	TGCGCCAGCAGCTTGGTCCCTAGCGGGAGCTCCTACAATGAGCAGTTCTTC	TRBD2	.	17	TRBV5-1	TRBJ2-1
CASRTGPNTGELFF	TGTGCCAGCAGGACAGGACCGAACACCGGGGAGCTGTTTTTT	.	.	14	TRBV7-9	TRBJ2-2
CASSFSRVNTEAFF	TGTGCCAGTAGTTTCTCCAGGGTGAACACTGAAGCTTTCTTT	.	few	14	TRBV19	TRBJ1-1
CASSQRAGDAYEQYF	TGCGCCAGCAGCCAAAGGGCAGGGGACGCCTACGAGCAGTACTTC	.	.	15	TRBV4-1	TRBJ2-7
CASSFTSGSSYEQYF	TGCGCCAGCAGCTTCACTAGCGGCAGCTCCTACGAGCAGTACTTC	TRBD2	.	15	TRBV5-1	TRBJ2-7
CASSLVWGGAGEQFF	TGTGCCAGCAGCTTAGTCTGGGGGGGAGCGGGTGAGCAGTTCTTC	TRBD2	.	15	TRBV7-2	TRBJ2-1
CASSPPTGGTDTQYF	TGTGCCAGCTCACCACCGACAGGGGGCACAGATACGCAGTATTTT	TRBD1	once	15	TRBV18	TRBJ2-3
CASSLSQNTEAFF	TGTGCCAGCAGCTTATCCCAGAACACTGAAGCTTTCTTT	.	.	13	TRBV7-6	TRBJ1-1
CASSPLEEAYEQYF	TGTGCCAGCTCACCACTCGAGGAAGCCTACGAGCAGTACTTC	.	.	14	TRBV18	TRBJ2-7
CASSPGQPITEAFF	TGCGCCAGCAGCCCCGGACAGCCTATCACTGAAGCTTTCTTT	.	.	14	TRBV4-1	TRBJ1-1
CASSFGQGYEQYF	TGCGCCAGCAGCTTCGGACAGGGTTACGAGCAGTACTTC	TRBD1	.	13	TRBV4-1	TRBJ2-7
CASSRADRGPGYTF	TGTGCCAGCAGTAGAGCGGACAGGGGGCCTGGCTACACCTTC	TRBD1	.	14	TRBV28	TRBJ1-2
CASSLTGSNQPQHF	TGTGCCAGCAGCTTAACAGGCTCTAATCAGCCCCAGCATTTT	.	few	14	TRBV5-4	TRBJ1-5
CASSVDFSHEQYF	TGTGCCAGCAGCGTAGACTTTAGCCACGAGCAGTACTTC	.	few	13	TRBV9	TRBJ2-7
CASSYSNRGSTQYF	TGTGCCAGCAGTTACTCGAACAGAGGGAGTACGCAGTATTTT	.	.	14	TRBV6-5	TRBJ2-3
CASSSSFSGRANEQFF	TGTGCCAGCAGCTCCTCTTTTAGCGGGAGGGCCAATGAGCAGTTCTTC	TRBD2	.	16	TRBV7-9	TRBJ2-1
CASSLLSRVSRSNQPQHF	TGTGCCAGCAGCTTGCTATCCAGGGTCAGTCGAAGCAATCAGCCCCAGCATTTT	.	.	18	TRBV5-8	TRBJ1-5
CASRRGQGGSGANVLTF	TGTGCCAGCAGGCGGGGACAGGGGGGCTCTGGGGCCAACGTCCTGACTTTC	TRBD1	.	17	TRBV2	TRBJ2-6